The next 31 T cell receptor beta chains were all read from a single sample in a study of T cell changes during pregnancy in multiple sclerosis. Clones were read by immunoSEQ multiplex PCR, and TCRdb kept only the in-frame ones, dropping some. The repertoire consists of about 120,000 clones, with roughly 90% occurring once and the leading ten covering roughly 1.4%. The sample in question was peripheral blood, obtained in the third trimester of pregnancy. The source of these receptors is a female donor with multiple sclerosis, enrolled in a pregnancy study.

The chain combines TRBV28 with TRBJ2-2, with 11 bases lining up with TRBD2. V lost 5 bases, J lost 6 bases, and 5 bases stayed unmatched. Germline-derived CDR1 and CDR2 are MDHEN and SYDVKM. The CDR3 has 15 amino acids. CDR3 DNA: TGTGCCAGCAGTCTTAGCGGGAGGGTCCCCGGGGAGCTGTTTTTT. Its translation is CASSLSGRVPGELFF.

The chain combines TRBV29-1 with TRBJ2-2, with 8 bases lining up with TRBD2. Germline V gene sequence: CDR1 SQVTM, CDR2 ANQGSEA. V trimming: 7 bases; J trimming: 5 bases; junction bases outside the gene matches: 6. CDR3 length: 13 amino acids. The CDR3 region is CSARTSRTGELFF. DNA for the CDR3: TGCAGCGCCCGGACTAGCCGGACCGGGGAGCTGTTTTTT.

The chain combines TRBV28 with TRBJ2-7, with a possible D match to TRBD2 (5 bases). This CDR3 is 18 amino acids long. Germline V gives CDR1 MDHEN, CDR2 SYDVKM. Trimming shortened V by 4 bases and J by 4 bases, and 26 bases separated the two germline ends. DNA for the CDR3: TGTGCCAGCAGTTCCTCGCTCGACTTTTCCCCTAAGCGGTACGAGCAGTACTTC. Translated, it gives CASSSSLDFSPKRYEQYF. Variable domain in full (rest from reference TRBV28 and TRBJ2-7): DVKVTQSSRYLVKRTGEKVFLECVQDMDHENMFWYRQDPGLGLRLIYFSYDVKMKEKGDIPEGYSVSREKKERFSLILESASTNQTSMYLCASSSSLDFSPKRYEQYFGPGTRLTVT.

This chain uses TRBV28 with TRBJ1-2; D perhaps matches TRBD1 (5 bases). The CDR3 consists of 12 residues. CDR1 and CDR2 from the germline V gene are MDHEN and SYDVKM. Trimming removed 8 bases at V and 6 bases at J, with 13 bases between. The CDR3 region is CASPAGRHGYTF. In nucleotides, the CDR3 is TGTGCCAGCCCCGCAGGGAGGCATGGCTACACCTTC.

The chain uses TRBV5-4 and TRBJ2-3; unclear D gene. Deletions cut 0 bases from V and 4 bases from J, with 12 bases between. CDR1 and CDR2 from the germline V gene are SGHNT and YYREEE (reference sequence). This CDR3 has 15 residues. The CDR3 nucleotides read TGTGCCAGCAGCTTGGACTCGCCCTCCGCAGATACGCAGTATTTT. Protein product: CASSLDSPSADTQYF.

The gene calls are TRBV28 and TRBJ2-1, with a tentative D call TRBD1 (6 bases). This CDR3 is built from 15 residues. V dropped 5 bases and J dropped 2 bases, with 13 bases sitting between them. Looked up from germline, CDR1 is MDHEN and CDR2 is SYDVKM. DNA for the CDR3: TGTGCCAGCAGTCGAATGGGGGCTACCTACAATGAGCAGTTCTTC. Translation: CASSRMGATYNEQFF.

This clone was observed once. The V call is TRBV6-5, the J call TRBJ1-1; the match to TRBD1 covers 9 bases. This CDR3 is 13 amino acids long. Germline loops: CDR1 MNHEY, CDR2 SVGAGI. The V and J ends lost 8 bases and 5 bases, in that order; junction bases with no gene match: 6. CDR3: CASAGTGITEAFF. Here the CDR3 DNA reads TGTGCCAGCGCCGGGACAGGGATTACTGAAGCTTTCTTT.

This chain uses TRBV5-1 with TRBJ2-7, with unresolved D. Trimming took 0 bases from V and 2 from J, leaving 12 bases between them. The CDR3 has 15 amino acids. Germline V gene lookup returns CDR1 SGHRS and CDR2 YFSETQ. The CDR3 region has the DNA TGCGCCAGCAGCTTGGGGGTCCCGGGTCCCTACGAGCAGTACTTC. It codes for CASSLGVPGPYEQYF.

The gene calls are TRBV7-9 and TRBJ2-2; D is perhaps TRBD2 (6 bases). CDR1 and CDR2 from the germline V gene are SEHNR and FQNEAQ (reference sequence). The CDR3 is made up of 13 amino acids. Trimming left V 5 bases short and J 6 bases short, with 10 bases between. This CDR3 is CASSQEGPGELFF. The CDR3 DNA sequence: TGTGCCAGCAGCCAGGAGGGCCCCGGGGAGCTGTTTTTT.

The chain links TRBV2 to TRBJ1-2; D not certain. The germline V gene encodes CDR1 SNHLY and CDR2 FYNNEI. This CDR3 has 14 residues. V was cut by 1 base and J by 5 bases, with 11 bases left in between. In DNA, the CDR3 is TGTGCCAGCAGTGAAGGAGGGATAGGTTATGGCTACACCTTC. It translates to CASSEGGIGYGYTF.

V gene TRBV7-9 combines with J gene TRBJ1-1, with 7 bases lining up with TRBD1. After removal of 5 bases from V and 7 bases from J, the junction contained 1 base not matched to a gene. The CDR3 has 11 amino acids. Germline CDR1 and CDR2: SEHNR and FQNEAQ (reference sequence). CDR3 sequence reads: CASSQGGEAFF. As DNA, the CDR3 is TGTGCCAGCAGCCAGGGGGGTGAAGCTTTCTTT.

The rearrangement uses TRBV7-9 and TRBJ2-7; the match to TRBD2 covers 8 bases. Germline V gene data show CDR1 as SEHNR and CDR2 as FQNEAQ (reference sequence). The CDR3 runs 16 residues. Losses at the gene ends were 2 bases for V and 7 bases for J; bases not matched to a gene: 13. The CDR3 region has the DNA TGTGCCAGCAGCTTATTCGACCAGCGGGGGCCTTTGGAGCAGTACTTC. Translated: CASSLFDQRGPLEQYF.

The gene calls are TRBV30 and TRBJ1-3; D not certain. The CDR3 contains 16 residues. The V gene's germline CDR1 is GTSNPN and CDR2 SVGIG (reference sequence). Trimming removed 0 bases from V and 3 bases from J, with 15 bases in between. CDR3 residues: CAWSVQFGLYGNTIYF. As DNA, the CDR3 is TGTGCCTGGAGTGTACAGTTTGGGCTATATGGAAACACCATATATTTT. The entire variable domain, with the rest obtained from reference TRBV30 and TRBJ1-3, is as follows: SQTIHQWPATLVQPVGSPLSLECTVEGTSNPNLYWYRQAAGRGLQLLFYSVGIGQISSEVPQNLSASRPQDRQFILSSKKLLLSDSGFYLCAWSVQFGLYGNTIYFGEGSWLTVV.

The V gene is TRBV13, the J gene TRBJ2-5; TRBD1 aligns across 8 bases. In germline, CDR1 is PRHDT, CDR2 FYEKMQ (reference sequence). The CDR3 is 15 amino acids. V shed 3 bases and J 0 bases; nucleotides not matched to a gene: 3. CDR3 protein: CASSFNRGYQETQYF. The CDR3 DNA reads TGTGCCAGCAGCTTTAACAGGGGGTACCAAGAGACCCAGTACTTC.

The gene calls are TRBV30 and TRBJ2-7, with 7 bases aligning to TRBD2. Losses at the gene ends were 0 bases for V and 6 bases for J; bases not matched to a gene: 5. CDR1 is GTSNPN and CDR2 is SVGIG in the germline V gene (reference sequence). This CDR3 region has 13 residues. CDR3 sequence (DNA): TGTGCCTGGAGTGTATTGCGGGGGAGCGAGCAGTACTTC. This translates into CAWSVLRGSEQYF.

This clone has only one observation. This chain joins TRBV5-1 and TRBJ2-6; 8 bases align to TRBD1. This CDR3 has 18 amino acids. The V gene's germline CDR1 is SGHRS and CDR2 YFSETQ. V lost 3 bases to trimming and J lost 2 bases; unmatched junction nucleotides: 10. The CDR3 DNA reads TGCGCCAGCAGCTCGTGGACAGGGACCTCCACTGGGGCCAACGTCCTGACTTTC. This sequence encodes CASSSWTGTSTGANVLTF.

In this sample, this clone turned up once. The chain couples TRBV5-4 to TRBJ2-1, with 7 bases matching TRBD2. The CDR3 is 16 amino acids. J lost 9 bases, V lost 0 bases, and 12 bases had no gene match. Germline CDR1 is SGHNT and CDR2 is YYREEE (reference sequence). CDR3 protein: CASSLANRDYLGEQFF. For the CDR3, the DNA is TGTGCCAGCAGCTTGGCCAACCGGGACTATCTCGGTGAGCAGTTCTTC.

The DNA for the CDR3 is TGTGCCAGCAGCTTACTCCCCGGGACAGGGGCTGTAGCTTTCTTT. Translation: CASSLLPGTGAVAFF. The chain links TRBV7-3 to TRBJ1-1; the match to TRBD1 covers 10 bases. V lost 2 bases to trimming and J lost 10 bases; unmatched junction nucleotides: 10. This CDR3 has 15 amino acids. The germline gives CDR1 SGHTA, CDR2 FQGTGA.

Only one count was recorded for this clone. This chain connects TRBV6-8 to TRBJ2-2; weak D call: TRBD2 (6 bases). The germline V gene has CDR1 MNHGY and CDR2 SAAAGT. CDR3 length: 18 residues. The V end lost 0 bases, the J end lost 2 bases, and 16 bases lay between the germline ends. The CDR3 loop reads CASSYSIFPGVNTGELFF. CDR3 DNA: TGTGCCAGCAGTTACTCGATCTTTCCGGGAGTCAACACCGGGGAGCTGTTTTTT.

This chain links TRBV19 with TRBJ2-1; 7 bases are shared with TRBD1. The CDR3 loop spans 11 amino acids. Germline loops: CDR1 LNHDA, CDR2 SQIVND (reference sequence). V shed 6 bases and J 8 bases; nucleotides not matched to a gene: 1. Here the CDR3 reads CASSDRDEQFF. The CDR3 DNA reads as TGTGCCAGTAGCGACAGGGATGAGCAGTTCTTC.

The chain carries TRBV7-6 and TRBJ2-3; 9 nucleotides line up with TRBD2. V shed 5 bases, J shed 1 base, and the junction held 4 bases outside the gene matches. Germline V gives CDR1 SGHVS, CDR2 FNYEAQ. The CDR3 is made up of 15 amino acids. CDR3 in amino acids: CASSQIAGGTDTQYF. The CDR3 DNA reads TGTGCCAGCAGCCAGATAGCGGGAGGCACAGATACGCAGTATTTT.

Only one count was recorded for this clone. V usage is TRBV6-5 and J usage is TRBJ1-5; TRBD1 agrees at 9 bases. The CDR3 spans 13 residues. Germline V gene sequence: CDR1 MNHEY, CDR2 SVGAGI. V gave up 9 bases and J gave up 4 bases; unmatched junction bases: 4. The CDR3, as DNA: TGTGCCAGTCGGGACAGGGTAAATCAGCCCCAGCATTTT. It codes for CASRDRVNQPQHF.

The chain combines TRBV7-2 with TRBJ1-1; TRBD1 agrees at 7 bases. This CDR3 contains 13 residues. Trimming cost V 1 base and J 5 bases; bases outside gene matches: 1. Germline lookup yields CDR1 SGHTA and CDR2 FQGNSA. The CDR3 loop is CASSLVRGTEAFF. As DNA, the CDR3 is TGTGCCAGCAGCTTAGTCAGGGGGACTGAAGCTTTCTTT.

This clone was recorded only once. The CDR3 here is CASRRVRDRGYEQYF. The CDR3 nucleotides read TGCGCCAGCAGGAGGGTGAGGGACAGGGGCTACGAGCAGTACTTC. This chain links TRBV10-1 with TRBJ2-7; 10 positions match TRBD1. The trim removed 6 bases at V and 3 bases at J, leaving 8 bases unmatched. Germline V gives CDR1 WNHNN, CDR2 SYGVQD (reference sequence). The CDR3 length is 15 residues.

This chain joins TRBV7-8 and TRBJ1-1, with D unresolved. CDR1 and CDR2 from the germline V gene are SGHVS and FQNEAQ. This CDR3 is 15 amino acids long. Trimming removed 5 bases at V and 5 bases at J, with 18 bases between. Here the CDR3 reads CASSPPGVGRTEAFF. CDR3 nucleotide sequence: TGTGCCAGCAGCCCTCCCGGGGTGGGAAGGACTGAAGCTTTCTTT.

This chain uses TRBV28 with TRBJ1-5; D gene unclear. The V end was cut by 7 bases, the J end by 5 bases, with 18 bases between. Germline CDR1 reads MDHEN; CDR2 reads SYDVKM. The length of the CDR3 is 15 residues. CDR3 in DNA: TGTGCCAGCACCCCCAGGCGGTTCGGGGATCAGCCCCAGCATTTT. It yields the protein CASTPRRFGDQPQHF.

The chain uses TRBV9 and TRBJ2-3; D may be TRBD2 (5 bases). Between the trimmed V and J ends, which lost 0 bases and 6 bases, there was a span of 8 bases. The CDR3 loop spans 13 amino acids. The germline V gene has CDR1 SGDLS and CDR2 YYNGEE. The chain's CDR3 is CASSVEGEDTQYF. For the CDR3, the DNA is TGTGCCAGCAGCGTAGAGGGAGAGGATACGCAGTATTTT.

The chain joins TRBV2 to TRBJ1-1; the match to TRBD1 covers 8 bases. This CDR3 comprises 14 residues. From germline, CDR1 is SNHLY and CDR2 FYNNEI. The V segment lost 4 bases and the J segment 1 base; nucleotides outside the gene matches: 2. The CDR3 spells CASSVDRGNTEAFF. The CDR3, as DNA: TGTGCCAGCAGTGTAGACAGGGGGAACACTGAAGCTTTCTTT.

V and J are TRBV28 and TRBJ1-1, with D hard to call. CDR1 MDHEN and CDR2 SYDVKM come from the germline V gene. The CDR3 has 12 residues. V lost 5 bases and J lost 8, with 12 bases in between. Here the CDR3 DNA reads TGTGCCAGCAGTAGACATCCGGGGGAAGCTTTCTTT. Protein: CASSRHPGEAFF.

This sequence joins TRBV6-1 and TRBJ2-5; 12 nucleotides agree with TRBD1. CDR3 length: 17 amino acids. The V gene's germline CDR1 is MNHNS and CDR2 SASEGT. Germline trimming cut 4 bases from V and 4 bases from J; bases unmatched to any gene: 10. CDR3 bases: TGTGCCAGCAGTGGAGAGCGGGACAGGGGGCGTCGAGAGACCCAGTACTTC. Translation: CASSGERDRGRRETQYF.

The rearrangement uses TRBV6-1 and TRBJ2-7, with D unclear. In germline, CDR1 is MNHNS, CDR2 SASEGT. The CDR3 consists of 14 residues. V was clipped by 0 bases and J by 0 bases, with 6 bases between them. The CDR3 is CASSEAISSYEQYF. CDR3 bases: TGTGCCAGCAGTGAAGCAATTAGCTCCTACGAGCAGTACTTC.